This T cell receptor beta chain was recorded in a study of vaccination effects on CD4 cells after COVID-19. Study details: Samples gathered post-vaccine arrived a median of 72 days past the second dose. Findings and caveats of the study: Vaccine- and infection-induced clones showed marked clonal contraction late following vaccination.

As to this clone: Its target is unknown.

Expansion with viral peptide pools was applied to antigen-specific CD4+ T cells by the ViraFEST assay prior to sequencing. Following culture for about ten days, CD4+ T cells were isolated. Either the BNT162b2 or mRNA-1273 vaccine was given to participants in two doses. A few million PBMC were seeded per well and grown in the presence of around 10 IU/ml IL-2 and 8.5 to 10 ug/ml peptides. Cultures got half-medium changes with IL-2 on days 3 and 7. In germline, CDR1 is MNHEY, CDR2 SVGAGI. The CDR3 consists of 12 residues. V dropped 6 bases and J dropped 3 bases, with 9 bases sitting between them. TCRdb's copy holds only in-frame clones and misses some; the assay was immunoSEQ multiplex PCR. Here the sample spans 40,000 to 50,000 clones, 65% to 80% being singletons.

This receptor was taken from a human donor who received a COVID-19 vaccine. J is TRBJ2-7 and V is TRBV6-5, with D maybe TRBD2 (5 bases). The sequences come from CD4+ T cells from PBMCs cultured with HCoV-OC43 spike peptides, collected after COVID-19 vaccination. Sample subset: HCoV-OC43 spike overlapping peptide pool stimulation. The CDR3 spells CASSNSVYEQYF. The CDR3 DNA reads TGTGCCAGCAGCAATAGCGTCTACGAGCAGTACTTC.